This is a list of T cell receptor beta chains from one sample in a study of T cell changes during pregnancy in multiple sclerosis. The protocol was immunoSEQ multiplex PCR, while the TCRdb copy is restricted to in-frame clones and leaves out a portion. The sample includes approximately 65,000 clones, 91% of them seen just once. The sample consisted of CD4+ T cells from peripheral blood mononuclear cells, taken in the first trimester of pregnancy. The receptors shown here come from a female donor with multiple sclerosis, enrolled in a pregnancy study. The CDR3 runs from the conserved cysteine through the conserved F or W. The D gene is left open where the match is weak. The size of a clone is reported for some rows only, either as once, few or many, or as a class for expanded clones.

CDR3nt | CDR3aa | d_gene | j_gene | abundance | len | v_gene
TGTGCCAGCAGCCAAGAAGGAGGGGGAGGGTATGGCTACACCTTC | CASSQEGGGGYGYTF | NA | TRBJ1-2 | NA | 15 | TRBV4-2
TGTGCCAGCAGCTGGGTAGCGGGGGGCAAATACAATGAGCAGTTCTTC | CASSWVAGGKYNEQFF | TRBD2 | TRBJ2-1 | NA | 16 | TRBV7-2
TGTGCCAGCAGTGAGGGCCGAGAGACCCAGTACTTC | CASSEGRETQYF | NA | TRBJ2-5 | NA | 12 | TRBV2
TGTGCCAGCAGGGAGGGACAGGGGGATTTGGAGACCCAGTACTTC | CASREGQGDLETQYF | TRBD1 | TRBJ2-5 | NA | 15 | TRBV11-2
TGTGCCAGCACTGCGGGGGGCGGCAATCAGCCCCAGCATTTT | CASTAGGGNQPQHF | NA | TRBJ1-5 | once | 14 | TRBV6-5
TGTGCCAGCAGCTTCCAGGGCAGTCAGCCCCAGCATTTT | CASSFQGSQPQHF | NA | TRBJ1-5 | NA | 13 | TRBV6-6
TGTGCCAGCAGTATCGGACAGGGCGTGCATGGCTACACCTTC | CASSIGQGVHGYTF | TRBD1 | TRBJ1-2 | NA | 14 | TRBV7-9
TGTGCCAGCAGTGTAACGGGGATTGCACAAGAGACCCAGTACTTC | CASSVTGIAQETQYF | NA | TRBJ2-5 | NA | 15 | TRBV2
TGTGCCAGCAGCGACCGGGGGACGGCTCGGCGTGGTGAGCAGTTCTTC | CASSDRGTARRGEQFF | NA | TRBJ2-1 | NA | 16 | TRBV5-6
TGTGCCAGTAGTAATGGACAGGGACCCTACGAGCAGTACTTC | CASSNGQGPYEQYF | TRBD1 | TRBJ2-7 | NA | 14 | TRBV19
TGTGCCAGCAGCAGGACCCGGGAGACAATTAATTCACCCCTCCACTTT | CASSRTRETINSPLHF | NA | TRBJ1-6 | NA | 16 | TRBV11-2
TGTGCCAGTAGGCCTGAGGGGACAAGGGCCTATGGCTACACCTTC | CASRPEGTRAYGYTF | NA | TRBJ1-2 | NA | 15 | TRBV19
TGTGCCAGTAGTACATTCCGGGGACAGGGAGGTACCGGGGAGCTGTTTTTT | CASSTFRGQGGTGELFF | TRBD1 | TRBJ2-2 | NA | 17 | TRBV19
TGTGCCAGTAGTCACCGGGACAGGGGATTCACCTTC | CASSHRDRGFTF | TRBD1 | TRBJ1-2 | NA | 12 | TRBV19
TGTGCCAGCAGCTTAGGAGCCGGGAACACTGAAGCTTTCTTT | CASSLGAGNTEAFF | NA | TRBJ1-1 | NA | 14 | TRBV7-9
TGTGCCAGCAGCCAAGGGGGACAGGGGCTACCCTACAATGAGCAGTTCTTC | CASSQGGQGLPYNEQFF | TRBD1 | TRBJ2-1 | NA | 17 | TRBV14